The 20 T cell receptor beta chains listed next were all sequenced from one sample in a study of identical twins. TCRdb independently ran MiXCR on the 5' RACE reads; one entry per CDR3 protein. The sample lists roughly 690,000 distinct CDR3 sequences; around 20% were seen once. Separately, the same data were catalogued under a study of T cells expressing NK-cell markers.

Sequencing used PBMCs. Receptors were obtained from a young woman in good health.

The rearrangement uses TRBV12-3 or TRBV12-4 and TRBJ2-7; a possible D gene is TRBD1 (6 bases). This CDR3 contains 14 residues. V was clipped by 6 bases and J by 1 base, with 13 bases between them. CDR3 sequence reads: CASSWGQSSYEQYF. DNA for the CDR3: TGTGCCAGCAGCTGGGGGCAGTCATCCTACGAGCAGTACTTC.

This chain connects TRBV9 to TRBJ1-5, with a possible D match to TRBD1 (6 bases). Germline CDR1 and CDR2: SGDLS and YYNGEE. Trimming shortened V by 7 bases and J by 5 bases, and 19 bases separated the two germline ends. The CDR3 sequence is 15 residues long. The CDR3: CASGGGGGRDQPQHF. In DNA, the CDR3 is TGTGCCAGCGGCGGGGGAGGGGGTAGGGATCAGCCCCAGCATTTT. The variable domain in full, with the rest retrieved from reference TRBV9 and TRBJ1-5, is DSGVTQTPKHLITATGQRVTLRCSPRSGDLSVYWYQQSLDQGLQFLIQYYNGEERAKGNILERFSAQQFPDLHSELNLSSLELGDSALYFCASGGGGGRDQPQHFGDGTRLSIL.

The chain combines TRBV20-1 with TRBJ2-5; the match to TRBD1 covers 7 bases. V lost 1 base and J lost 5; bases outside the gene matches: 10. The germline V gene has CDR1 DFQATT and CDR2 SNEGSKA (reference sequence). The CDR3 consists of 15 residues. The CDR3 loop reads CSARGRQGRGETQYF. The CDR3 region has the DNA TGCAGTGCTAGAGGACGACAGGGCAGGGGGGAGACCCAGTACTTC.

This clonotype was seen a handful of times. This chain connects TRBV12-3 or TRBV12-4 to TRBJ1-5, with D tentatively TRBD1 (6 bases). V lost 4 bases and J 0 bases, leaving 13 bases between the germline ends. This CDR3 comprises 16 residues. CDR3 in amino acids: CASSSDGTPSNQPQHF. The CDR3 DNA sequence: TGTGCCAGCAGTTCCGACGGGACACCTAGCAATCAGCCCCAGCATTTT.

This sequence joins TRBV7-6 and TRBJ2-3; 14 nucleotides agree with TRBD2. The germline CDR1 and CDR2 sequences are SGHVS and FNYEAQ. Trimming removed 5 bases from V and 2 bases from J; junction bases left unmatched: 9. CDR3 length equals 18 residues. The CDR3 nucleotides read TGTGCCAGCAGCGAGGGACTAGCGGGGGCCCTACTCACAGATACGCAGTATTTT. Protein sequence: CASSEGLAGALLTDTQYF.

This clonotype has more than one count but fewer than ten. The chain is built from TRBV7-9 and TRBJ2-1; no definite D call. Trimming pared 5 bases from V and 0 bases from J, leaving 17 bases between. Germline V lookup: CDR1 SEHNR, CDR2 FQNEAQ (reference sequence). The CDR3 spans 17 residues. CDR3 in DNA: TGTGCCAGCAGCCCCCGAGGTTCAGGTTACTCCTACAATGAGCAGTTCTTC. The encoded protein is CASSPRGSGYSYNEQFF.

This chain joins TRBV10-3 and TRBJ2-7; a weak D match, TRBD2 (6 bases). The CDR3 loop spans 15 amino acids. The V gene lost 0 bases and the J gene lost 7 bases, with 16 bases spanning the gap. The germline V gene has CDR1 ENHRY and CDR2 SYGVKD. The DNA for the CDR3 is TGTGCCATCAGTGAGTCGGGCTGGTGGGGGAGGGAGCAGTACTTC. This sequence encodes CAISESGWWGREQYF.

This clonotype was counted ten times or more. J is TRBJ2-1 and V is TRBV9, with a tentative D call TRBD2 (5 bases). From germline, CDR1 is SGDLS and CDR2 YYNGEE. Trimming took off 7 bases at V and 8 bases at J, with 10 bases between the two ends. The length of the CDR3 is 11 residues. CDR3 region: CASGARDEQFF. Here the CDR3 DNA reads TGTGCCAGCGGTGCGAGGGATGAGCAGTTCTTC.

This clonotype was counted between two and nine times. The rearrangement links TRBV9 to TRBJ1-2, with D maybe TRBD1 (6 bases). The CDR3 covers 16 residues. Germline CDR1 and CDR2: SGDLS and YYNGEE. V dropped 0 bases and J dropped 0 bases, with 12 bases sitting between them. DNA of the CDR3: TGTGCCAGCAGCGTAGGAACAGGGTTAGCTAACTATGGCTACACCTTC. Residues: CASSVGTGLANYGYTF.

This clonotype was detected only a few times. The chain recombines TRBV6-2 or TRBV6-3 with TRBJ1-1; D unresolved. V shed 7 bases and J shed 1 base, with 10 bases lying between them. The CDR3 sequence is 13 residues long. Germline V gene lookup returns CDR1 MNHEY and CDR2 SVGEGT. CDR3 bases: TGTGCCAGCATGAGACCTCCGAACACTGAAGCTTTCTTT. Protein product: CASMRPPNTEAFF.

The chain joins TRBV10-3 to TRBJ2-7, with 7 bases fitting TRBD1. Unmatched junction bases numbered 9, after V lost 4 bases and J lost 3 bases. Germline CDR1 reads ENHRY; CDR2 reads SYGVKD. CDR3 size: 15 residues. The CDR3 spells CAISGGAGGDYEQYF. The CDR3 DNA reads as TGTGCCATCAGTGGAGGGGCAGGGGGTGACTACGAGCAGTACTTC.

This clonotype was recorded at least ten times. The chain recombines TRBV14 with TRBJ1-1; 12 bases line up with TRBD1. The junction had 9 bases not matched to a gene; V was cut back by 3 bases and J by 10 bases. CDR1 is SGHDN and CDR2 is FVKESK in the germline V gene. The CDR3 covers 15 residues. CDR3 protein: CASSHSGTGGGGAFF. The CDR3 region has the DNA TGTGCCAGCAGCCACTCCGGGACAGGGGGCGGAGGAGCTTTCTTT.

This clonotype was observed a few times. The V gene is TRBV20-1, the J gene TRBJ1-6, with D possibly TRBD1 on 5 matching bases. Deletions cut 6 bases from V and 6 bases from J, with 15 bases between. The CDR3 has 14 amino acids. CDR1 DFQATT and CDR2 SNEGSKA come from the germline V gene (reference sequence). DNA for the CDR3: TGCAGTGCAATCTCCGGGACGGGTAATTCACCCCTCCACTTT. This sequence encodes CSAISGTGNSPLHF.

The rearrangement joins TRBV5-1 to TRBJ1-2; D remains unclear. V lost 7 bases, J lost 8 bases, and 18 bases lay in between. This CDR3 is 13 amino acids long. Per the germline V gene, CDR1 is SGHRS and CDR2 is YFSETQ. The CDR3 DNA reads TGCGCCAGCTCCGAATCTGAGAGGATAGGCTACACCTTC. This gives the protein CASSESERIGYTF.

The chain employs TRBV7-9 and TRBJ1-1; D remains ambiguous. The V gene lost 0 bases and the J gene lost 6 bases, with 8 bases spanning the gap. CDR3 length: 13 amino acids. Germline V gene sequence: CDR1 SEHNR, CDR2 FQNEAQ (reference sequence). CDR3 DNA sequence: TGTGCCAGCAGCTTAGCGCCCGGGGCTGAAGCTTTCTTT. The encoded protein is CASSLAPGAEAFF.

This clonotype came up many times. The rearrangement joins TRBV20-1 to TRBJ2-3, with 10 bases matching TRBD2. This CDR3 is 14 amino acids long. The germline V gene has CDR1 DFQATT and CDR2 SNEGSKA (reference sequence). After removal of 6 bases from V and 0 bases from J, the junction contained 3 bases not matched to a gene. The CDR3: CSALAGASTDTQYF. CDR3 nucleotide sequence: TGCAGTGCCCTAGCGGGGGCAAGCACAGATACGCAGTATTTT.

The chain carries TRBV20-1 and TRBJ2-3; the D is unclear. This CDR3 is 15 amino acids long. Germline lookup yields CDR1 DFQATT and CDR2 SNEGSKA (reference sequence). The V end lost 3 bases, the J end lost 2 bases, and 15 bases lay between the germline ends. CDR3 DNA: TGCAGTGCTAGGAGAGGAACTACTGTCACAGATACGCAGTATTTT. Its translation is CSARRGTTVTDTQYF.

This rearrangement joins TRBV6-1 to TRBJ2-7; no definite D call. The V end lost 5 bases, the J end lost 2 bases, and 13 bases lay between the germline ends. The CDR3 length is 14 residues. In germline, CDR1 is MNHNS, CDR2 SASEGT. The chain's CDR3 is CASSLGRTTYEQYF. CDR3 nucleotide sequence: TGTGCCAGCAGTCTTGGCCGGACCACCTACGAGCAGTACTTC.

The chain's CDR3 is CASSSDPTGELFF. CDR3 nucleotides: TGTGCCAGCTCATCCGACCCCACCGGGGAGCTGTTTTTT. The chain has TRBV18 and TRBJ2-2; D is unresolved. Trimming removed 5 bases from V and 4 bases from J, with 8 bases in between. The CDR3 is 13 amino acids. CDR1 is KGHSH, CDR2 LQKENI, per germline.

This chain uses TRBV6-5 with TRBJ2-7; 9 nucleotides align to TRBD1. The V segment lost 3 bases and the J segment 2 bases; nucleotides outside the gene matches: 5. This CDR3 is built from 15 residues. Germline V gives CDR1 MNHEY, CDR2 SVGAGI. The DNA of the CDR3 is TGTGCCAGCAGTTATGTGACAGGGGGGCCCTACGAGCAGTACTTC. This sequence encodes CASSYVTGGPYEQYF.